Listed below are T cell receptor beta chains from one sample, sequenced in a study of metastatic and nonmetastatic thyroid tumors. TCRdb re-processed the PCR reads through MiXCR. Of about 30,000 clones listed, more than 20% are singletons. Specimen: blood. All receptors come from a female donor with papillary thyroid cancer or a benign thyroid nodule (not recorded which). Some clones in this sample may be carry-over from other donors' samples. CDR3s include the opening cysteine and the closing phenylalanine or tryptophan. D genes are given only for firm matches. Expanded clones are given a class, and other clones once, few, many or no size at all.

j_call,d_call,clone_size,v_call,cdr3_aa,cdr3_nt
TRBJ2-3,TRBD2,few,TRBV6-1,CASSVTSGRADTQYF,TGTGCTAGCAGTGTGACTAGCGGGAGAGCCGATACGCAGTATTTT
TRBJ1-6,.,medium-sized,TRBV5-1,CASSFEQNNSPLHF,TGCGCCAGCAGCTTCGAGCAGAACAATTCACCCCTCCACTTT
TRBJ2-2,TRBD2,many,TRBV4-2,CASSPGGLAGVVIGELFF,TGTGCCAGCAGCCCAGGCGGACTAGCGGGAGTCGTTATCGGGGAGCTGTTTTTT
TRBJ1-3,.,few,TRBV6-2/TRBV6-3,CASSSVRAGNTIYF,TGTGCCAGCAGTTCGGTCAGGGCTGGAAACACCATATATTTT
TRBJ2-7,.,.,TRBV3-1,CASSRDDTAEQYF,TGTGCCAGTAGCCGGGACGACACGGCCGAGCAGTACTTC
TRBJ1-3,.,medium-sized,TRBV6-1,CASSEVGAGKSGNTIYF,TGTGCCAGCAGTGAAGTGGGGGCAGGGAAATCCGGAAACACCATATATTTT
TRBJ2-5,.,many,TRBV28,CASSEEQETQYF,TGTGCCAGCAGCGAAGAACAAGAGACCCAGTACTTC
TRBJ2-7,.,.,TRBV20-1,CSARPPLATPRSRQYF,TGCAGTGCAAGACCCCCTCTAGCGACCCCACGGTCCCGGCAGTACTTC
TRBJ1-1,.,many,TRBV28,CASSSPRDPNRNTEAFF,TGTGCCAGCAGTTCCCCCCGGGACCCTAATAGGAACACTGAAGCTTTCTTT
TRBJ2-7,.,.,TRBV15,CATSRTRLGYEHYF,TGTGCCACCAGCCGGACTCGACTGGGCTACGAGCATTACTTC
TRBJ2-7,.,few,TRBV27,CASSSERHRPSSYEQYF,TGTGCCAGCAGTTCCGAACGACATAGGCCGAGCTCCTACGAGCAGTACTTC
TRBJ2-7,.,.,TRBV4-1,CASSQSATYEQYF,TGCGCCAGCAGCCAATCGGCCACCTACGAGCAGTACTTC
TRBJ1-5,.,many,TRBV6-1,CASSRGYSNQPQHF,TGTGCCAGCAGTAGAGGGTATAGCAATCAGCCCCAGCATTTT
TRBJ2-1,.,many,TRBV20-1,CSYEGQGGSYNEQFF,TGCAGTTACGAAGGACAGGGAGGGTCCTACAATGAGCAGTTCTTC
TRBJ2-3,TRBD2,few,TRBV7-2,CASNGRGYSTDTQYF,TGTGCCAGCAACGGGAGGGGCTATAGCACAGATACGCAGTATTTT
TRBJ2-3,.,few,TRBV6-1,CASSSDRVTDTQYF,TGTGCCAGCAGTTCCGACCGAGTCACAGATACGCAGTATTTT
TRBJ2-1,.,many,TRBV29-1,CSVGGQQLGNEQFF,TGCAGCGTTGGTGGCCAGCAATTGGGCAATGAGCAGTTCTTC
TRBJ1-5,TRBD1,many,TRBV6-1,CASTTGTGSNQPQHF,TGTGCCAGCACTACCGGGACAGGGAGCAATCAGCCCCAGCATTTT
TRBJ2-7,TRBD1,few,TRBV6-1,CASSEGWGRGSYEQYF,TGTGCCAGCAGTGAAGGTTGGGGCAGGGGGTCCTACGAGCAGTACTTC
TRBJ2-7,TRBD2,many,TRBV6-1,CASRGLAGPEQYF,TGTGCCAGCCGTGGACTAGCGGGACCCGAGCAGTACTTC
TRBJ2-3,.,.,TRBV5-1,CASSSNPIDTTDTQYF,TGCGCCAGCAGCTCAAACCCGATCGACACAACAGATACGCAGTATTTT
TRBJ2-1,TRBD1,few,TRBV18,CASSLGQGHNEQFF,TGTGCCAGCTCGCTGGGACAGGGTCACAATGAGCAGTTCTTC
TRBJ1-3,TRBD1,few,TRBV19,CASSIRGRGNTIYF,TGTGCCAGTAGTATAAGGGGGCGCGGAAACACCATATATTTT
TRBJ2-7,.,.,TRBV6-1,CASLGGASLHEQYF,TGTGCCAGCCTGGGCGGGGCATCGCTCCACGAGCAGTACTTC
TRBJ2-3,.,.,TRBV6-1,CASSERWDTQYF,TGTGCCAGCAGTGAAAGGTGGGATACGCAGTATTTT
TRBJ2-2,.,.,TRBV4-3,CASSAKTGTANTGELFF,TGCGCCAGCAGCGCAAAAACCGGGACGGCGAACACCGGGGAGCTGTTTTTT
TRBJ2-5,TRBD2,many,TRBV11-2,CASSLAGLADQETQYF,TGTGCCAGCAGCTTAGCGGGACTAGCGGACCAAGAGACCCAGTACTTC
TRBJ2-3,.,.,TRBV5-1,CASSFSGGSVDTQYF,TGCGCCAGCAGCTTTAGCGGTGGGTCAGTAGATACGCAGTATTTT